This entry describes one T cell receptor beta chain. Its specificity is not known. This specimen comes from a study of pediatric ulcerative colitis. The assay was run at survey level. Assay: immunoSEQ multiplex PCR; the TCRdb copy retains only in-frame clones and omits some. The data contain approximately 13,000 clones, roughly four fifths of them seen just once; the ten biggest clones take up roughly 4.7%. Overall study findings and caveats: Blood-derived T cells may be present in rectal pinch biopsies. A couple of patients' blood samples yielded substantially fewer templates.

Rectal tissue came from one to two pinch biopsies taken at colonoscopy. The specimen sequenced was gut tissue. The sequence derives from a boy aged 5 to 17 who was a control in a study of pediatric ulcerative colitis.

The CDR3 reads CASSIAATSTDTQYF. The DNA for the CDR3 is TGTGCCAGTAGTATAGCAGCGACTAGCACAGATACGCAGTATTTT. V usage is TRBV19 and J usage is TRBJ2-3; no firm D call. There are 15 residues in the CDR3. Germline V CDR1 and CDR2: LNHDA, SQIVND (reference sequence). Trimming cost V 1 base and J 0 bases, with 8 bases left between them.